This is a list of T cell receptor beta chains from one sample in a study of vaccination and CD4 T cells after COVID-19. One entry per CDR3 protein, called by TCRdb with MiXCR from the PCR reads. The table includes around 5,900 distinct CDR3 sequences, about half detected once. Their target antigens are unknown. Input material: CD4+ T cells from blood, cultured in vitro. The source of these receptors is a human donor who had recovered from COVID-19. CDR3s include the opening cysteine and the closing phenylalanine or tryptophan. D genes are given only for firm matches. Size values are once, few and many counts, or a class for expanded clones, and some rows have none.

D gene,V gene,J gene,clone size,CDR3 protein,CDR3 DNA
NA,TRBV9,TRBJ1-2,NA,CASSVDTGGYGYTF,TGTGCCAGCAGCGTAGACACGGGGGGCTATGGCTACACCTTC
NA,TRBV10-3,TRBJ1-5,NA,CAISETSRNSNQPQHF,TGTGCCATCAGTGAGACGTCCAGGAATAGCAATCAGCCCCAGCATTTT
TRBD1,TRBV5-1,TRBJ1-1,few,CASSWGTANTEAFF,TGCGCCAGCAGCTGGGGGACAGCGAACACTGAAGCTTTCTTT
NA,TRBV5-4,TRBJ2-3,NA,CASSPGVTADTQYF,TGTGCCAGCAGCCCAGGGGTCACGGCAGATACGCAGTATTTT
TRBD1,TRBV20-1,TRBJ1-2,NA,CSASDRGLAYTF,TGCAGTGCTAGCGACAGGGGGTTAGCCTACACCTTC
NA,TRBV5-4,TRBJ2-5,NA,CASSFPGTEETQYF,TGTGCCAGCAGCTTCCCCGGGACTGAAGAGACCCAGTACTTC
NA,TRBV27,TRBJ1-2,few,CASGRGPANYGYTF,TGTGCCAGCGGCAGGGGCCCGGCCAACTATGGCTACACCTTC
NA,TRBV4-1,TRBJ2-5,NA,CASSPSGRETQYF,TGCGCCAGCAGCCCCTCGGGGAGGGAGACCCAGTACTTC
NA,TRBV28,TRBJ2-7,NA,CASSLGQSSYEQYF,TGTGCCAGCAGTCTCGGACAGAGCTCCTACGAGCAGTACTTC
NA,TRBV7-3,TRBJ1-6,few,CASSLLGSPNSPLHF,TGTGCCAGCAGCTTATTGGGATCGCCAAATTCACCCCTCCACTTT
TRBD2,TRBV9,TRBJ2-1,medium-sized,CASSVFVSGGKGEQFF,TGTGCCAGCAGCGTATTTGTTAGCGGGGGGAAGGGTGAGCAGTTCTTC
TRBD2,TRBV6-5,TRBJ2-1,NA,CASSSSQTSGNEQFF,TGTGCCAGCAGTTCCAGCCAGACTAGCGGGAATGAGCAGTTCTTC
TRBD2,TRBV6-2/TRBV6-3,TRBJ2-1,NA,CASRRLAGVREQFF,TGTGCCAGCAGACGACTAGCGGGAGTACGAGAGCAGTTCTTC
NA,TRBV9,TRBJ2-7,NA,CASSSTGSSYEQYF,TGTGCCAGCAGCTCCACAGGGAGTTCCTACGAGCAGTACTTC
NA,TRBV7-7,TRBJ2-5,NA,CASSSERESETQYF,TGTGCTAGCAGCTCAGAGAGGGAATCAGAGACCCAGTACTTC
NA,TRBV12-5,TRBJ2-7,NA,CASGPPSQSYEQYF,TGTGCTAGTGGTCCCCCCTCACAGTCCTACGAGCAGTACTTC
NA,TRBV6-1,TRBJ1-4,NA,CASIPGRDGYEKLFF,TGTGCCAGCATTCCGGGACGGGACGGGTATGAAAAACTGTTTTTT
TRBD2,TRBV10-3,TRBJ2-5,NA,CAIRGTSGGGETQYF,TGTGCCATCAGGGGGACTAGCGGGGGCGGAGAGACCCAGTACTTC
NA,TRBV27,TRBJ1-1,NA,CASKVPGQNTEAFF,TGTGCCAGTAAAGTTCCGGGACAGAACACTGAAGCTTTCTTT
NA,TRBV27,TRBJ2-7,NA,CASSRGLLDEQYF,TGTGCCAGCAGCCGGGGGCTTCTGGACGAGCAGTACTTC
NA,TRBV7-9,TRBJ1-3,NA,CASSPPPRQAGNTIYF,TGTGCCAGCAGCCCCCCACCTCGACAGGCCGGAAACACCATATATTTT
NA,TRBV11-1,TRBJ1-2,NA,CASSWGGYGYTF,TGTGCCAGCAGCTGGGGGGGCTATGGCTACACCTTC
TRBD2,TRBV6-1,TRBJ2-5,few,CASSPSGGTSFSQYF,TGTGCCAGCAGCCCTAGCGGGGGCACAAGTTTTTCCCAGTACTTC
NA,TRBV5-8,TRBJ1-5,few,CASSHLTQLHQPQHF,TGTGCCAGCAGCCACCTAACCCAGTTACATCAGCCCCAGCATTTT
NA,TRBV6-2/TRBV6-3,TRBJ2-5,NA,CASSYPQHGRETQYF,TGTGCCAGCAGTTACCCCCAGCATGGGCGAGAGACCCAGTACTTC
TRBD2,TRBV7-9,TRBJ2-5,NA,CASSLVPSGDQETQYF,TGTGCCAGCAGCTTGGTCCCTAGCGGGGATCAAGAGACCCAGTACTTC
TRBD1,TRBV7-2,TRBJ2-7,once,CASSLAGTETYEQYF,TGTGCCAGCAGCTTAGCGGGGACAGAGACATACGAGCAGTACTTC
NA,TRBV7-3,TRBJ2-7,NA,CASSRIERGVYEQYF,TGTGCCAGCAGCCGGATCGAAAGGGGGGTCTACGAGCAGTACTTC
TRBD2,TRBV7-2,TRBJ2-3,few,CASSSKRGGQDTQYF,TGTGCCAGCAGCTCCAAGCGGGGGGGGCAAGATACGCAGTATTTT
NA,TRBV7-9,TRBJ2-7,NA,CASSLGGGRALYEQYF,TGTGCCAGCAGCTTGGGGGGGGGCAGGGCGCTATACGAGCAGTACTTC
NA,TRBV20-1,TRBJ2-3,NA,CSARDEGRLRDTQYF,TGCAGTGCTAGAGATGAGGGACGCCTGAGAGATACGCAGTATTTT
TRBD1,TRBV6-1,TRBJ1-5,few,CASKTGINQPQHF,TGTGCCAGCAAGACAGGGATCAATCAGCCCCAGCATTTT
NA,TRBV20-1,TRBJ1-5,few,CSASKGLNEPQHF,TGCAGTGCTAGTAAAGGGTTAAATGAGCCCCAGCATTTT
NA,TRBV6-5,TRBJ1-2,few,CASSWGQTPMGYTF,TGTGCCAGCAGTTGGGGCCAGACCCCTATGGGCTACACCTTC
NA,TRBV21-1,TRBJ2-5,NA,CASSKGGLWETQYF,TGTGCCAGCAGCAAAGGGGGGCTCTGGGAGACCCAGTACTTC
TRBD2,TRBV20-1,TRBJ2-5,NA,CSATTGTSGIHVSETQYF,TGCAGTGCCACAACCGGGACTAGCGGGATCCATGTGTCGGAGACCCAGTACTTC
NA,TRBV10-2,TRBJ1-1,NA,CAARGGSTEAFF,TGCGCCGCCCGGGGGGGGAGCACTGAAGCTTTCTTT
TRBD1,TRBV24-1,TRBJ2-1,NA,CATSDSGQGNNEQFF,TGTGCCACCAGTGATTCGGGACAGGGGAACAATGAGCAGTTCTTC
TRBD2,TRBV19,TRBJ2-3,NA,CASSSLSSGTRNTQYF,TGTGCCAGTAGTTCCCTGAGTAGCGGGACCCGAAATACGCAGTATTTT
TRBD2,TRBV20-1,TRBJ2-7,NA,CSASISSGGSYEQYF,TGCAGTGCTAGTATTTCTAGCGGGGGCTCCTACGAGCAGTACTTC
TRBD2,TRBV7-7,TRBJ2-5,NA,CASSRTSGEETQYF,TGTGCTAGCAGTAGGACTAGCGGGGAGGAGACCCAGTACTTC
NA,TRBV2,TRBJ1-5,NA,CASRGSGNQPQHF,TGTGCCAGCCGCGGGAGTGGCAATCAGCCCCAGCATTTT
NA,TRBV24-1,TRBJ2-4,NA,CATREKDVQYF,TGTGCCACCAGAGAAAAGGATGTTCAGTACTTC
TRBD2,TRBV6-5,TRBJ2-7,NA,CASSYSSSGAYYEQYF,TGTGCCAGCAGTTACTCCTCTAGCGGGGCCTACTACGAGCAGTACTTC
TRBD1,TRBV24-1,TRBJ2-2,few,CATSDLGDRSTGELFF,TGTGCCACCAGTGATTTGGGGGACAGAAGCACCGGGGAGCTGTTTTTT
NA,TRBV24-1,TRBJ2-1,NA,CATSDLRSGSYNEQFF,TGTGCCACCAGTGATTTGCGTAGCGGTTCCTACAATGAGCAGTTCTTC
TRBD2,TRBV20-1,TRBJ2-3,few,CSVFPSGGRSTDTQYF,TGCAGCGTCTTTCCCAGCGGGGGGCGCAGCACAGATACGCAGTATTTT
NA,TRBV5-1,TRBJ2-3,NA,CASSLEGRILDTQYF,TGCGCCAGCAGCTTGGAGGGGCGCATTTTGGATACGCAGTATTTT
NA,TRBV11-2,TRBJ1-1,few,CASSVNRDFSEAFF,TGTGCCAGCAGCGTCAACAGGGATTTCTCCGAAGCTTTCTTT
NA,TRBV2,TRBJ2-5,NA,CASSSTSFDTQYF,TGTGCCAGCAGTTCGACTAGTTTCGACACCCAGTACTTC